Below, 27 T cell receptor beta chains from the same sample are listed, as sequenced in a study of blood T cells in healthy people across ages. The use of a sample-barcoded 5' primer and a J-beta primer mix characterized a second PCR of about 7 to 12 cycles. Each CDR3 protein is one row after TCRdb ran MiXCR on the 5' RACE reads. The sample includes almost 1 million distinct CDR3 sequences, about 53% of them seen just once. Material for sequencing was blood. These TCRs come from a woman aged 60-75 years in good health.

This clonotype was observed a handful of times. V is TRBV7-2 and J is TRBJ2-3; D is undetermined. Germline V gene sequence: CDR1 SGHTA, CDR2 FQGNSA. Trimming cost V 6 bases and J 4 bases, with 11 bases left between them. This CDR3 has 13 amino acids. The CDR3 nucleotides read TGTGCCAGCAGACGCACCTTGGCAGATACGCAGTATTTT. It encodes CASRRTLADTQYF.

The rearrangement links TRBV6-2 or TRBV6-3 to TRBJ2-5, with a possible D match to TRBD2 (5 bases). V gave up 3 bases and J gave up 3 bases, with 14 bases separating them. The length of the CDR3 is 15 residues. Germline-derived CDR1 and CDR2 are MNHEY and SVGEGT. The CDR3 nucleotides are TGTGCCAGCAGTTATGGTGGTACGGGAAAAGAGACCCAGTACTTC. It encodes CASSYGGTGKETQYF.

The J gene is TRBJ2-4, the V gene TRBV28; 9 positions match TRBD2. This CDR3 spans 15 amino acids. Germline CDR1 is MDHEN and CDR2 is SYDVKM. Trimming took 5 bases from V and 4 from J; bases not matched to a gene: 6. The CDR3 is CASSTIAGAKNIQYF. DNA for the CDR3: TGTGCCAGCAGTACCATAGCGGGAGCAAAAAACATTCAGTACTTC.

Only a few counts were recorded for this clonotype. This chain links TRBV5-1 with TRBJ2-7, with 7 bases identical to TRBD2. The CDR3 has 14 amino acids. Germline CDR1 SGHRS, CDR2 YFSETQ. J lost 3 bases, V lost 5 bases, and 8 bases had no gene match. DNA of the CDR3: TGCGCCAGCAGGGAAGGACTAGATATCTACGAGCAGTACTTC. This encodes CASREGLDIYEQYF.

This clonotype was counted only a few times. CDR3 loop: CASSSPGSNYGYTF. In nucleotides, the CDR3 is TGTGCCAGCAGTTCCCCGGGTTCTAACTATGGCTACACCTTC. V and J are TRBV28 and TRBJ1-2; D not certain. There are 14 residues in the CDR3. The V end lost 4 bases, the J end lost 0 bases, and 9 bases lay between the germline ends. The germline V gene has CDR1 MDHEN and CDR2 SYDVKM.

CDR3: CASSLGGTVGQETQYF. In DNA form, the CDR3 reads TGTGCCAGCAGCTTAGGAGGCACGGTGGGCCAAGAGACCCAGTACTTC. This chain joins TRBV7-9 and TRBJ2-5; D not resolved. V dropped 1 base and J dropped 1 base, with 13 bases sitting between them. CDR1 and CDR2 (germline): SEHNR, FQNEAQ (reference sequence). This CDR3 is 16 amino acids long.

This clonotype was detected only once. Here the CDR3 DNA reads TGTGCCAGCAGCCAAGGGCAGGGGAACTACAATGAGCAGTTCTTC. Translated, it gives CASSQGQGNYNEQFF. The chain joins TRBV3-1 to TRBJ2-1, with D maybe TRBD1 (6 bases). The V end was cut by 1 base, the J end by 3 bases, with 10 bases between. The germline V gene has CDR1 LGHDT and CDR2 YNNKEL (reference sequence). The CDR3 is made up of 15 amino acids.

The V and J genes are TRBV20-1 and TRBJ2-1; D may be TRBD1 or TRBD2 (5 bases each). The germline V gene encodes CDR1 DFQATT and CDR2 SNEGSKA (reference sequence). V lost 6 bases, J lost 4 bases, and 25 bases lay in between. CDR3 length: 17 residues. The CDR3 region has the DNA TGCAGTGCCCTGACAGCCCCGGGACGAGCGGTATACAATGAGCAGTTCTTC. Amino acid sequence: CSALTAPGRAVYNEQFF.

This clonotype occurred a few times. The rearrangement joins TRBV20-1 to TRBJ2-6; D ambiguous. Trimming left V 3 bases short and J 0 bases short, with 6 bases between. The CDR3 length is 14 residues. Germline CDR1 DFQATT, CDR2 SNEGSKA (reference sequence). The CDR3 region has the DNA TGCAGTGCTAGGAGCCGCTCTGGGGCCAACGTCCTGACTTTC. It specifies CSARSRSGANVLTF.

A few counts support this clonotype. The genes are TRBV24-1 and TRBJ2-3; 10 bases line up with TRBD2. CDR3 length: 15 residues. The V gene end was trimmed by 3 bases and the J gene end by 7 bases; junction bases not matched to a gene: 6. Germline values: CDR1 KGHDR, CDR2 SFDVKD. CDR3 amino acids: CATSDARTSGYTQYF. CDR3 bases: TGTGCCACCAGTGATGCGCGGACTAGCGGATATACGCAGTATTTT.

The sample holds a few counts of this clonotype. This chain links TRBV12-3 or TRBV12-4 with TRBJ2-5; D ambiguous. Trimming removed 5 bases from V and 2 bases from J, with 9 bases in between. The CDR3 has 13 residues. CDR3 residues: CASSANMQETQYF. The CDR3 nucleotides are TGTGCCAGCAGTGCCAATATGCAAGAGACCCAGTACTTC.

The chain links TRBV27 to TRBJ2-4; D is uncertain. With the DNA end fitting TRBJ2-7 better, the J assignment may be wrong. The germline V gene encodes CDR1 MNHEY and CDR2 SMNVEV (reference sequence). This CDR3 comprises 15 residues. Here the CDR3 reads CASSLRSIQIHEQYF. The CDR3, as DNA: TGTGCCAGCAGTTTACGGTCGATACAGATCCACGAGCAGTACTTC.

This chain links TRBV5-6 with TRBJ2-7; D gene uncertain. CDR1 SGHDT and CDR2 YYEEEE come from the germline V gene. CDR3 length: 15 residues. V lost 0 bases and J 5 bases, leaving 15 bases between the germline ends. CDR3: CASSLVGLNSHEQYF. The CDR3 nucleotides read TGTGCCAGCAGCTTGGTTGGGTTGAACTCTCACGAGCAGTACTTC.

This clonotype was seen just once. This rearrangement joins TRBV7-2 to TRBJ2-3; D is possibly TRBD2 (6 bases). Germline CDR1 SGHTA, CDR2 FQGNSA. The CDR3 has 16 amino acids. Trimming took off 0 bases at V and 0 bases at J, with 10 bases between the two ends. The CDR3 DNA follows: TGTGCCAGCAGCTTAGCGATCGGGAGAAGCACAGATACGCAGTATTTT. It specifies CASSLAIGRSTDTQYF. Drawing the rest from reference TRBV7-2 and TRBJ2-3, the complete variable domain is GAGVSQSPSNKVTEKGKDVELRCDPISGHTALYWYRQSLGQGLEFLIYFQGNSAPDKSGLPSDRFSAERTGGSVSTLTIQRTQQEDSAVYLCASSLAIGRSTDTQYFGPGTRLTVL.

The rearrangement links TRBV20-1 to TRBJ2-3, with D unclear. Germline CDR1 is DFQATT and CDR2 is SNEGSKA (reference sequence). The CDR3 sequence is 14 residues long. Trimming cost V 4 bases and J 1 base, with 12 bases left between them. CDR3 DNA sequence: TGCAGTGCTAAACTCGTATCAGGCACAGATACGCAGTATTTT. This translates into CSAKLVSGTDTQYF.

This clonotype came up many times. The chain has TRBV20-1 and TRBJ2-6, with D perhaps TRBD2 (6 bases). The CDR3 sequence is 19 residues long. Between the trimmed V and J ends, which lost 0 bases and 0 bases, there was a span of 18 bases. The V gene's germline CDR1 is DFQATT and CDR2 SNEGSKA (reference sequence). In nucleotides, the CDR3 is TGCAGTGCTAGAGAGTCGGGGGTCGGTCCAAGCTCTGGGGCCAACGTCCTGACTTTC. This encodes CSARESGVGPSSGANVLTF.

The J gene is TRBJ2-5, the V gene TRBV3-1, with TRBD2 identical over 9 bases. Germline lookup yields CDR1 LGHDT and CDR2 YNNKEL (reference sequence). The CDR3 totals 12 residues. The V gene end was trimmed by 6 bases and the J gene end by 11 bases; junction bases not matched to a gene: 7. In DNA, the CDR3 is TGTGCCAGCAGTTTTCTAGCGGGAAAGCAGTACTTC. Residues: CASSFLAGKQYF.

In the case of this clonotype: The final CDR3 position lacks the conserved phenylalanine or tryptophan, pointing to a likely read error. The gene calls are TRBV12-3 or TRBV12-4 and TRBJ2-6; D is unclear. Trimming took off 3 bases at V and 3 bases at J, with 3 bases between the two ends. The length of the CDR3 is 13 residues. This CDR3 reads CASSFFGANVLTL. CDR3 in DNA: TGTGCCAGCAGTTTTTTTGGGGCCAACGTCCTGACTCTC.

The chain uses TRBV5-1 and TRBJ2-2; TRBD1 agrees at 9 bases. In germline, CDR1 is SGHRS, CDR2 YFSETQ. V lost 2 bases, J lost 2 bases, and 4 bases stayed unmatched. CDR3 size: 16 residues. The CDR3 loop reads CASSFAGQGNTGELFF. CDR3 bases: TGCGCCAGCAGCTTCGCGGGACAGGGTAACACCGGGGAGCTGTTTTTT.

As to this clonotype: One junction end disagrees with the germline gene, perhaps due to a read error. The CDR3 loop is CASRPYGTSGLQGTQYF. The CDR3 DNA reads as TGTGCCAGCAGACCCTACGGGACTAGCGGATTACAAGGGACCCAGTACTTC. This chain links TRBV6-1 with TRBJ2-7, with 11 bases that match TRBD2. The end of the DNA fits TRBJ2-5 better, so the J call may be wrong. The germline gives CDR1 MNHNS, CDR2 SASEGT. CDR3 size: 17 residues.

About this clonotype: A much larger clonotype is one base distant, so this may be a read error. The chain recombines TRBV29-1 with TRBJ2-4; D is perhaps TRBD1 (6 bases). The CDR3 runs 13 residues. V lost 8 bases, J lost 15 bases, and 26 bases lay in between. Per germline, CDR1 SQVTM and CDR2 ANQGSEA. The CDR3 DNA reads as TGCAGCATCACGGTACAGGGTAGTTACGAGCGGTACTTC. As protein: CSITVQGSYERYF. The full variable domain, its missing parts supplied by reference TRBV29-1 and TRBJ2-4, is SAVISQKPSRDICQRGTSLTIQCQVDSQVTMMFWYRQQPGQSLTLIATANQGSEATYESGFVIDKFPISRPNLTFSTLTVSNMSPEDSSIYLCSITVQGSYERYFGAGTRLSVL.

The rearrangement joins TRBV5-1 to TRBJ1-1, with a tentative D call TRBD1 (5 bases). There are 16 residues in the CDR3. Germline-derived CDR1 and CDR2 are SGHRS and YFSETQ. The V end was cut by 0 bases, the J end by 2 bases, with 14 bases between. The chain's CDR3 is CASSLGGLGANTEAFF. CDR3 DNA sequence: TGCGCCAGCAGCTTGGGGGGGTTAGGGGCCAACACTGAAGCTTTCTTT.

This sequence joins TRBV11-2 and TRBJ2-5; D might be TRBD2 (5 bases). The V end lost 0 bases, the J end lost 2 bases, and 7 bases lay between the germline ends. The CDR3 has 14 residues. Germline CDR1 and CDR2: SGHAT and FQNNGV. In DNA form, the CDR3 reads TGTGCCAGCAGCTTAGAGCGAGGGCAAGAGACCCAGTACTTC. This sequence encodes CASSLERGQETQYF.

This rearrangement joins TRBV5-1 to TRBJ2-1; 12 nucleotides match TRBD1. V was pared by 4 bases and J by 4 bases, with 3 bases of the junction left unmatched. In germline, CDR1 is SGHRS, CDR2 YFSETQ. CDR3 size: 15 residues. The CDR3 loop reads CASSVGQGAYNEQFF. The CDR3 region has the DNA TGCGCCAGCAGCGTGGGACAGGGGGCTTACAATGAGCAGTTCTTC.

This clonotype has only one observation. The chain is built from TRBV20-1 and TRBJ1-1; 7 bases map to TRBD1. Germline values: CDR1 DFQATT, CDR2 SNEGSKA (reference sequence). V was pared by 6 bases and J by 4 bases, with 8 bases of the junction left unmatched. The CDR3 spans 13 residues. The CDR3 sequence: CSARQGRGTEAFF. CDR3 sequence (DNA): TGCAGTGCCCGACAGGGCCGCGGCACTGAAGCTTTCTTT.

This clonotype showed up just a few times. CDR3 bases: TGTGCCAGCAGGACTAGCGGGAGGGCAGCAGATACGCAGTATTTT. Translating it yields CASRTSGRAADTQYF. This chain links TRBV6-6 with TRBJ2-3; 14 nucleotides agree with TRBD2. This CDR3 is built from 15 residues. Germline values: CDR1 MNHNY, CDR2 SVGAGI (reference sequence). V lost 6 bases to trimming and J lost 4 bases; unmatched junction nucleotides: 3.

This clonotype was observed many times. The chain uses TRBV2 and TRBJ2-5; 7 nucleotides line up with TRBD2. The CDR3 length is 11 residues. Unmatched junction bases numbered 3, after V lost 11 bases and J lost 3 bases. In germline, CDR1 is SNHLY, CDR2 FYNNEI. CDR3 DNA: TGTGCCGGGGGACTAAAAGAGACCCAGTACTTC. This sequence encodes CAGGLKETQYF.